This is a list of T cell receptor beta chains from one sample in a study of cytomegalovirus exposure and HLA in healthy donors. The method was immunoSEQ multiplex PCR; TCRdb's version includes in-frame clones alone and lacks a portion of them. The record lists 60,000 to 70,000 clones, of which the ten most abundant hold about 16%. Sequencing was performed on PBMCs. All receptors derive from a boy aged 5-17 years in good health and CMV-seronegative. CDR3s include the opening cysteine and the closing phenylalanine or tryptophan. The D gene is left open where the match is weak.

v_gene: TRBV7-2
j_gene: TRBJ1-2
d_gene: -
CDR3nt: TGTGCCAGCACTCGGGAGGGCAGGGGCCTCTATGGCTACACCTTC
CDR3aa: CASTREGRGLYGYTF

v_gene: TRBV25-1
j_gene: TRBJ2-5
d_gene: -
CDR3nt: TGTGCCAGCAGTGAATCCCGACCGGGCGCCGGGAGAGAGACCCAGTACTTC
CDR3aa: CASSESRPGAGRETQYF

v_gene: TRBV2
j_gene: TRBJ2-7
d_gene: -
CDR3nt: TGTGCCAGCAGTGGAGACTCCTACGAGCAGTACTTC
CDR3aa: CASSGDSYEQYF

v_gene: TRBV4-1
j_gene: TRBJ2-6
d_gene: TRBD1
CDR3nt: TGCGCCAGCAGCCAAGCTTTAGGGGGCAGCTCTGGGGCCAACGTCCTGACTTTC
CDR3aa: CASSQALGGSSGANVLTF

v_gene: TRBV7-9
j_gene: TRBJ1-2
d_gene: TRBD1
CDR3nt: TGTGCCAGCAGCCACACAGGGGATGGCTATGGCTACACCTTC
CDR3aa: CASSHTGDGYGYTF

v_gene: TRBV6-5
j_gene: TRBJ2-3
d_gene: TRBD2
CDR3nt: TGTGCCAGCAGTTACGGCGGGGGGAATCCAGATACGCAGTATTTT
CDR3aa: CASSYGGGNPDTQYF

v_gene: TRBV4-1
j_gene: TRBJ1-1
d_gene: TRBD1
CDR3nt: TGCGCCAGCAGCGATTTTCGGACAGGGAACACTGAAGCTTTCTTT
CDR3aa: CASSDFRTGNTEAFF

v_gene: TRBV10-1
j_gene: TRBJ1-3
d_gene: -
CDR3nt: TGCGCCAGCCGGGACTGTTACTCTGGAAACACCATATATTTT
CDR3aa: CASRDCYSGNTIYF

v_gene: TRBV7-2
j_gene: TRBJ2-7
d_gene: TRBD2
CDR3nt: TGTGCCAGCAGCTTAGCGGGGACTAGCGGGGGGGCCGGGGAGCAGTACTTC
CDR3aa: CASSLAGTSGGAGEQYF

v_gene: TRBV7-3
j_gene: TRBJ1-2
d_gene: TRBD1
CDR3nt: TGTGCCAGCAGCTTAAGTGGACAGGGACGGGGAGGCTACACCTTC
CDR3aa: CASSLSGQGRGGYTF

v_gene: TRBV7-7
j_gene: TRBJ2-1
d_gene: TRBD1
CDR3nt: TGTGCCAGCAGCTTGGGGGACAGGGCCGACAATGAGCAGTTCTTC
CDR3aa: CASSLGDRADNEQFF

v_gene: TRBV18
j_gene: TRBJ2-7
d_gene: -
CDR3nt: TGTGCCAGCTCACTCTCGGACGAGCAGTACTTC
CDR3aa: CASSLSDEQYF

v_gene: TRBV28
j_gene: TRBJ1-1
d_gene: -
CDR3nt: TGTGCCAGCAGCCCCTCGGGGGGGGTGGCTTGGGCTGAAGCTTTCTTT
CDR3aa: CASSPSGGVAWAEAFF

v_gene: TRBV15
j_gene: TRBJ1-2
d_gene: TRBD1
CDR3nt: TGTGCCACCAGCAGAGATAGGACAGGGGATGGCTACACCTTC
CDR3aa: CATSRDRTGDGYTF

v_gene: TRBV29-1
j_gene: TRBJ1-1
d_gene: TRBD1
CDR3nt: TGCAGCGTTCGACAGGGTATGAACACTGAAGCTTTCTTT
CDR3aa: CSVRQGMNTEAFF

v_gene: TRBV5-1
j_gene: TRBJ2-2
d_gene: TRBD2
CDR3nt: TGCGCCAGCAGCTTGGCCCTCGGACTAGCGGCCGGGGAGCTGTTTTTT
CDR3aa: CASSLALGLAAGELFF

v_gene: TRBV2
j_gene: TRBJ2-1
d_gene: -
CDR3nt: TGTGCCAGCAGTCAGGCGACCCGGAACAATGAGCAGTTCTTC
CDR3aa: CASSQATRNNEQFF

v_gene: TRBV19
j_gene: TRBJ1-2
d_gene: -
CDR3nt: TGTGCCAGTACCAAAATCGACAGCGCACCGGGCGGCTACACCTTC
CDR3aa: CASTKIDSAPGGYTF

v_gene: TRBV7-2
j_gene: TRBJ2-7
d_gene: TRBD2
CDR3nt: TGTGCCAGCAGCCGGCGTTGGGGGGAGGGGGAGCAGTACTTC
CDR3aa: CASSRRWGEGEQYF

v_gene: TRBV6-5
j_gene: TRBJ2-7
d_gene: -
CDR3nt: TGTGCCAGCCGAAATCGGGGAGGGGGATACGAGCAGTACTTC
CDR3aa: CASRNRGGGYEQYF

v_gene: TRBV5-1
j_gene: TRBJ2-3
d_gene: TRBD2
CDR3nt: TGCGCCAGCAGCTTGGACGAGCGGGGGGCACGACGCACAGATACGCAGTATTTT
CDR3aa: CASSLDERGARRTDTQYF

v_gene: TRBV25-1
j_gene: TRBJ1-1
d_gene: TRBD1
CDR3nt: TGTGCCAGCAGGGACAGGGGGATTTCAACTGAAGCTTTCTTT
CDR3aa: CASRDRGISTEAFF

v_gene: TRBV30
j_gene: TRBJ2-7
d_gene: -
CDR3nt: TGTGCCTGGAGTGTAGGTGCGGCAGGGGGGTCCGAGCAGTACTTC
CDR3aa: CAWSVGAAGGSEQYF

v_gene: TRBV6-5
j_gene: TRBJ1-1
d_gene: TRBD1
CDR3nt: TGTGCCAGCAGGAGGACAGGGCTGAACACTGAAGCTTTCTTT
CDR3aa: CASRRTGLNTEAFF

v_gene: TRBV2
j_gene: TRBJ2-7
d_gene: -
CDR3nt: TGTGCCAGCAGTGTCACCTACGAGCAGTACTTC
CDR3aa: CASSVTYEQYF

v_gene: TRBV4-1
j_gene: TRBJ1-2
d_gene: -
CDR3nt: TGCGCCAGCAGCCAGCCCAGGGGTGGGGAGGGCTACACCTTC
CDR3aa: CASSQPRGGEGYTF

v_gene: TRBV6-5
j_gene: TRBJ1-6
d_gene: TRBD1
CDR3nt: TGTGCCAGCAGTTCCAGGGGGAACTCCTATAATTCACCCCTCCACTTT
CDR3aa: CASSSRGNSYNSPLHF

v_gene: TRBV18
j_gene: TRBJ2-7
d_gene: TRBD2
CDR3nt: TGTGCCAGCTCACCACCGGGAGGGCCCGCCTACGAGCAGTACTTC
CDR3aa: CASSPPGGPAYEQYF

v_gene: TRBV5-1
j_gene: TRBJ1-2
d_gene: TRBD1
CDR3nt: TGCGCCAGCAGCTTGGAGGGGGCCATAGCTAACTATGGCTACACCTTC
CDR3aa: CASSLEGAIANYGYTF

v_gene: TRBV7-3
j_gene: TRBJ1-2
d_gene: TRBD1
CDR3nt: TGTGCCAGCAGCTTAGATCGGACAGGGGATTTCTATGGCTACACCTTC
CDR3aa: CASSLDRTGDFYGYTF

v_gene: TRBV5-1
j_gene: TRBJ2-3
d_gene: TRBD2
CDR3nt: TGCGCCAGCGAAAGCGGGGGAACAGATACGCAGTATTTT
CDR3aa: CASESGGTDTQYF

v_gene: TRBV5-4
j_gene: TRBJ2-1
d_gene: TRBD2
CDR3nt: TGTGCCAGCAGCTTGAGGACTAGCGGGAATAAAGGCAATGAGCAGTTCTTC
CDR3aa: CASSLRTSGNKGNEQFF

v_gene: TRBV7-2
j_gene: TRBJ2-7
d_gene: TRBD2
CDR3nt: TGTGCCAGCAGCTTAGCGACTAGCGGGAGGATCTACGAGCAGTACTTC
CDR3aa: CASSLATSGRIYEQYF

v_gene: TRBV5-4
j_gene: TRBJ2-3
d_gene: TRBD2
CDR3nt: TGTGCCAGCAGCAGGAGACTAGCGGGAGGGCCAACAGATACGCAGTATTTT
CDR3aa: CASSRRLAGGPTDTQYF

v_gene: TRBV19
j_gene: TRBJ2-5
d_gene: -
CDR3nt: TGTGCCAGTAGTCGGGCTAGCGAAGAGACCCAGTACTTC
CDR3aa: CASSRASEETQYF

v_gene: TRBV9
j_gene: TRBJ2-3
d_gene: TRBD2
CDR3nt: TGTGCCAGCAGCGGTAGCGGGAGGGGGGCAGATACGCAGTATTTT
CDR3aa: CASSGSGRGADTQYF

v_gene: TRBV2
j_gene: TRBJ1-5
d_gene: TRBD1
CDR3nt: TGTGCCAGTATCCGGGACAGGGGTTCTCAGCCCCAGCATTTT
CDR3aa: CASIRDRGSQPQHF

v_gene: TRBV5-6
j_gene: TRBJ1-4
d_gene: -
CDR3nt: TGTGCCAGCCTCATGGGTGGGGCAGGTGAAAAACTGTTTTTT
CDR3aa: CASLMGGAGEKLFF

v_gene: TRBV11-2
j_gene: TRBJ1-1
d_gene: -
CDR3nt: TGTGCCAGCAGCTTAGTTCGAGGGGGTGGGGCTGAAGCTTTCTTT
CDR3aa: CASSLVRGGGAEAFF

v_gene: TRBV19
j_gene: TRBJ2-7
d_gene: -
CDR3nt: TGTGCCAGTAGTACCGACAACGAGCAGTACTTC
CDR3aa: CASSTDNEQYF

v_gene: TRBV29-1
j_gene: TRBJ2-7
d_gene: -
CDR3nt: TGCAGCGTTGAAGTGGAGAATTCCTACGAGCAGTACTTC
CDR3aa: CSVEVENSYEQYF

v_gene: TRBV7-9
j_gene: TRBJ2-7
d_gene: -
CDR3nt: TGTGCCAGCAGCTTCCTCCCCGGGAGCGAGCAGTACTTC
CDR3aa: CASSFLPGSEQYF

v_gene: TRBV11-2
j_gene: TRBJ2-1
d_gene: TRBD2
CDR3nt: TGTGCCAGCAGCTTAGCTGCTGGGACTAGGGCCTACAATGAGCAGTTCTTC
CDR3aa: CASSLAAGTRAYNEQFF

v_gene: TRBV5-1
j_gene: TRBJ1-1
d_gene: TRBD1
CDR3nt: TGCGCCAGCAGCCAGACAGGGACAAACACTGAAGCTTTCTTT
CDR3aa: CASSQTGTNTEAFF

v_gene: TRBV28
j_gene: TRBJ1-1
d_gene: -
CDR3nt: TGTGCCAGCAGTTTATATGTCCGGGACACTGAAGCTTTCTTT
CDR3aa: CASSLYVRDTEAFF

v_gene: TRBV11-2
j_gene: TRBJ2-5
d_gene: -
CDR3nt: TGTGCCAGCAGCTTAGACACAGGGTCCGAGTACTTC
CDR3aa: CASSLDTGSEYF

v_gene: TRBV7-2
j_gene: TRBJ2-5
d_gene: TRBD2
CDR3nt: TGTGCCAGCAGCTTACCGATATCGGGAGGGGAGACCCAGTACTTC
CDR3aa: CASSLPISGGETQYF